This T cell receptor (beta chain) was sequenced in a study of response to subunit inactivated influenza vaccine. Looked up from germline, CDR1 is MNHEY and CDR2 is SMNVEV (reference sequence). The CDR3 covers 13 residues. The V gene lost 6 bases and the J gene lost 5 bases, with 12 bases spanning the gap. Findings of the study overall: Each seasonal flu vaccination may recruit only limited new T cells, authors suggested.

This clonotype was observed many times. Antigen unknown. A single record per CDR3 protein comes from TCRdb applying MiXCR to the RT-PCR reads. The table lists over 800,000 distinct CDR3 sequences, less than 25% of them singletons. The sequence derives from a man aged 50 to 59 who received an inactivated influenza vaccine. V gene TRBV27 combines with J gene TRBJ2-3; the D is unclear. The starting material was PBMCs from blood, obtained 5 days after vaccination. In DNA form, the CDR3 reads TGTGCCAGCAGCCCCGGCCTTGGAGATACGCAGTATTTT. Residues: CASSPGLGDTQYF.